A selection of T cell receptor beta chains follows, all from one sample in a study of blood T cell repertoires in COVID-19. Profiled with immunoSEQ multiplex PCR; TCRdb holds only in-frame clones, not every one. The sample consists of over 200,000 clones, about 86% of them appearing once. The sequenced sample was PBMCs or T cells enriched from blood (not recorded which). All receptors come from a woman between 25 and 40 years old who had been exposed to COVID-19. The CDR3 runs from the conserved cysteine through the conserved F or W. The order of the fields is D gene, J gene, V gene, clone size, CDR3 DNA, CDR3 protein. D genes are given only for firm matches. Where a row states a size, it is once, few, many or the class of an expanded clone; other rows omit it.

d_gene: NA; j_gene: TRBJ1-4; v_gene: TRBV13; abundance: NA; CDR3nt: TGTGCCAGCAGCTTAGGAGGGGGTAACACTAATGAAAAACTGTTTTTT; CDR3aa: CASSLGGGNTNEKLFF
d_gene: TRBD1; j_gene: TRBJ1-1; v_gene: TRBV18; abundance: NA; CDR3nt: TGTGCCAGCTCATCTGGGACAGCAGTTACTGAAGCTTTCTTT; CDR3aa: CASSSGTAVTEAFF
d_gene: TRBD1; j_gene: TRBJ1-3; v_gene: TRBV12-3/TRBV12-4; abundance: NA; CDR3nt: TGTGCCAGCAGTTTTGACAGGGTAAACACCATATATTTT; CDR3aa: CASSFDRVNTIYF
d_gene: NA; j_gene: TRBJ1-1; v_gene: TRBV10-3; abundance: NA; CDR3nt: TGTGCCATCAAACGCTTGGAGGCGAACACTGAAGCTTTCTTT; CDR3aa: CAIKRLEANTEAFF
d_gene: NA; j_gene: TRBJ1-2; v_gene: TRBV30; abundance: NA; CDR3nt: TGTGCCTGGCGATACGACAGTAATGGCTACACCTTC; CDR3aa: CAWRYDSNGYTF
d_gene: NA; j_gene: TRBJ1-1; v_gene: TRBV7-8; abundance: NA; CDR3nt: TGTGCCAGCAGCCACTTCGGTCCAGGGCCAACTGAAGCTTTCTTT; CDR3aa: CASSHFGPGPTEAFF
d_gene: NA; j_gene: TRBJ2-3; v_gene: TRBV5-5; abundance: NA; CDR3nt: TGTGCCAGCAGCTTAGCGGACACAGATACGCAGTATTTT; CDR3aa: CASSLADTDTQYF
d_gene: NA; j_gene: TRBJ1-4; v_gene: TRBV18; abundance: NA; CDR3nt: TGTGCCAGCTCACCACAAGGGGAAGGAAAACTGTTTTTT; CDR3aa: CASSPQGEGKLFF
d_gene: NA; j_gene: TRBJ1-1; v_gene: TRBV25-1; abundance: NA; CDR3nt: TGTGCCAGCAGTGTGGCAGGGGCCTATATGAACACTGAAGCTTTCTTT; CDR3aa: CASSVAGAYMNTEAFF
d_gene: TRBD1; j_gene: TRBJ2-2; v_gene: TRBV7-3; abundance: NA; CDR3nt: TGTGCCAGCAGCTTAAAGGGGGCGTCTAGCCGCACCGGGGAGCTGTTTTTT; CDR3aa: CASSLKGASSRTGELFF
d_gene: TRBD2; j_gene: TRBJ2-3; v_gene: TRBV6-4; abundance: NA; CDR3nt: TGTGCCAGCAGTAACCCGCGGGGGGCCGAAGATACGCAGTATTTT; CDR3aa: CASSNPRGAEDTQYF
d_gene: NA; j_gene: TRBJ1-6; v_gene: TRBV4-2; abundance: NA; CDR3nt: TGTGCCAGCAGCCACCATAGCTCCTATAATTCACCCCTCCACTTT; CDR3aa: CASSHHSSYNSPLHF
d_gene: TRBD1; j_gene: TRBJ1-2; v_gene: TRBV3-1/TRBV3-2; abundance: once; CDR3nt: TGTGCCAGCAGCCGACAGGGTGGCTACACCTTC; CDR3aa: CASSRQGGYTF
d_gene: NA; j_gene: TRBJ2-7; v_gene: TRBV28; abundance: once; CDR3nt: TGTGCCACCAGCCCCGCGACGCCCATACGGGTTGGGTTGTACTTC; CDR3aa: CATSPATPIRVGLYF
d_gene: TRBD1; j_gene: TRBJ1-6; v_gene: TRBV5-6; abundance: NA; CDR3nt: TGTGCCAGCAGCTTCTCGCCAGGGGGCTATAATTCACCCCTCCACTTT; CDR3aa: CASSFSPGGYNSPLHF
d_gene: NA; j_gene: TRBJ2-7; v_gene: TRBV3-1/TRBV3-2; abundance: NA; CDR3nt: TGTGCCAGCAGCCAAGGAAGGGGATGGGAGCAGTACTTC; CDR3aa: CASSQGRGWEQYF
d_gene: NA; j_gene: TRBJ2-7; v_gene: TRBV3-1/TRBV3-2; abundance: NA; CDR3nt: TGTGCCAGCAGCCAATCGTCGGGGATCCGGAGCTCCTACGAGCAGTACTTC; CDR3aa: CASSQSSGIRSSYEQYF
d_gene: NA; j_gene: TRBJ1-4; v_gene: TRBV30; abundance: NA; CDR3nt: TGTGCCTGGAGACCTGGACACGGGCCGAATGAAAAACTGTTTTTT; CDR3aa: CAWRPGHGPNEKLFF
d_gene: NA; j_gene: TRBJ1-2; v_gene: TRBV30; abundance: NA; CDR3nt: TGTGCCTGGAGTGTTCAAAGCCCCCAATGGTATGGCTACACCTTC; CDR3aa: CAWSVQSPQWYGYTF
d_gene: NA; j_gene: TRBJ2-4; v_gene: TRBV2; abundance: NA; CDR3nt: TGTGCCAGCAGGCCTCATCGACTTTGGAACATTCAGTACTTC; CDR3aa: CASRPHRLWNIQYF
d_gene: TRBD1; j_gene: TRBJ1-6; v_gene: TRBV30; abundance: NA; CDR3nt: TGTGCCTGGAGTGTACGACAGGGGGCCTCACCCCTCCACTTT; CDR3aa: CAWSVRQGASPLHF
d_gene: NA; j_gene: TRBJ2-3; v_gene: TRBV11-3; abundance: once; CDR3nt: TGTGCCAGCAGCTATGGGGCCCCGGTGCGCCCAGATACGCAGTATTTT; CDR3aa: CASSYGAPVRPDTQYF